This T cell receptor (beta chain) is from a study of blood T cell repertoires in COVID-19. For the study at large: Sample material is recorded as cDNA or gDNA derived from T cells, B-cell-depleted T cells, or PBMCs.

This clone was seen only once. Seattle researchers signed up patients amid active infection and tracked them longitudinally. Clones were read by immunoSEQ multiplex PCR, and TCRdb kept only the in-frame ones, dropping some. Of about 360,000 clones in the sample, 70% to 90% were seen once. CDR1 is LGHNA, CDR2 YSLEER, per germline. CDR3 length equals 17 residues. Trimming took off 0 bases at V and 2 bases at J, with 13 bases between the two ends. Sequenced material: peripheral blood. The TCR was taken from a woman in her fifties or sixties with COVID-19, enrolled during active disease. The V call is TRBV4-3, the J call TRBJ1-4; possible D gene TRBD1, 5 bases. The CDR3 DNA reads TGCGCCAGCAGCCAAGAATGGGGCAGGTGGACTAATGAAAAACTGTTTTTT. Encoded protein: CASSQEWGRWTNEKLFF.